This T cell receptor (beta chain) comes out of a study of T cell repertoires in cytomegalovirus infection. About the study: CMV epitopes used comprised recently identified HLA-C-restricted ones and well-studied HLA-B-restricted ones.

MiXCR, applied by TCRdb to the reads, yields one record per CDR3 protein. The sample contains approximately 89,000 distinct CDR3 sequences, 20% to 30% of which appear only once. With V trimmed by 4 bases and J by 7 bases, 2 bases remained unmatched. Germline-derived CDR1 and CDR2 are SEHNR and FQNEAQ (reference sequence). This CDR3 region has 13 residues. This clonotype was detected a few times. No antigen is known for it. The V and J genes are TRBV7-9 and TRBJ2-1, with TRBD1 matching over 9 bases. This TCR was sampled from a human donor in good health (CMV status not recorded). Some clones in this sample may be carry-over from other donors' samples. Material: CD8+ T cells from cultured PBMCs, obtained from culture after CMV antigen stimulation. The CDR3 DNA follows: TGTGCCAGCAGCTCCGGGACAGGGAATGAGCAGTTCTTC. It codes for CASSSGTGNEQFF.